The rows below give T cell receptor beta chains drawn from one sample of a study of CD8+ T cells in alopecia areata. The protocol was immunoSEQ multiplex PCR, while the TCRdb copy is restricted to in-frame clones and leaves out a portion. The data show 130,000 to 150,000 clones, 51% seen once. Specimen: CD4+ T cells sorted from blood, collected at week 0. The source is a human donor with alopecia areata. The conserved cysteine and the conserved F or W are not part of the CDR3 here. Each record gives: D gene, V gene, CDR3 protein. A D gene is named only where the DNA matches it firmly.

d_call: NA; v_call: TRBV29-1; cdr3_aa: SVDTSQETQY
d_call: TRBD2; v_call: TRBV30; cdr3_aa: AWSLASGTYEQY
d_call: NA; v_call: TRBV5-4; cdr3_aa: ASRQDSSTDTQY
d_call: NA; v_call: TRBV15; cdr3_aa: ATSSADLGNGYT
d_call: NA; v_call: TRBV30; cdr3_aa: AWSVQLGNTEAF
d_call: NA; v_call: TRBV25-1; cdr3_aa: ASSGAGTYEQY
d_call: NA; v_call: TRBV19; cdr3_aa: ATLGPYQSGYT
d_call: TRBD2; v_call: TRBV30; cdr3_aa: AWNPLLAAGELF
d_call: NA; v_call: TRBV7-3; cdr3_aa: ASSLVPGSGETQY
d_call: NA; v_call: TRBV4-3; cdr3_aa: ASSQDAQGDYGYT
d_call: NA; v_call: TRBV7-2; cdr3_aa: ASSLAGRAYEQY
d_call: TRBD1; v_call: TRBV6-5; cdr3_aa: ASRRTGTAWAKLF
d_call: TRBD1; v_call: TRBV5-1; cdr3_aa: ASSLGQGNIQY
d_call: NA; v_call: TRBV30; cdr3_aa: AWSVHQGTEQY
d_call: NA; v_call: TRBV5-6; cdr3_aa: ASSLVGDSRTDTQY
d_call: NA; v_call: TRBV11-3; cdr3_aa: ASSLAGDSYEQY
d_call: NA; v_call: TRBV7-3; cdr3_aa: ASSPQTSAYNEQF
d_call: NA; v_call: TRBV29-1; cdr3_aa: SVGPGSLGEQY
d_call: NA; v_call: TRBV29-1; cdr3_aa: SVEEEVKQF
d_call: NA; v_call: TRBV6-1; cdr3_aa: ASGEGPNTGELF
d_call: NA; v_call: TRBV29-1; cdr3_aa: SVLTAPGPQH
d_call: TRBD1; v_call: TRBV18; cdr3_aa: ASSPDRTGSYEQY
d_call: NA; v_call: TRBV5-1; cdr3_aa: ASSLGPGDSYEQY
d_call: NA; v_call: TRBV29-1; cdr3_aa: SVVGVVKTQY
d_call: TRBD2; v_call: TRBV7-2; cdr3_aa: ASKGLAWETQY
d_call: NA; v_call: TRBV19; cdr3_aa: ASSIQSQLAKNIQY
d_call: NA; v_call: TRBV29-1; cdr3_aa: SVQGPNTGELF
d_call: NA; v_call: TRBV25-1; cdr3_aa: ASSRSRIEETQY
d_call: NA; v_call: TRBV30; cdr3_aa: AWVGPTDTQY
d_call: NA; v_call: TRBV29-1; cdr3_aa: SYEESSYNEQF
d_call: NA; v_call: TRBV10-3; cdr3_aa: AISESLGSSYNEQF
d_call: NA; v_call: TRBV29-1; cdr3_aa: SVAPVWGMDNEQF
d_call: TRBD1; v_call: TRBV7-2; cdr3_aa: ASSGETGTGYTGELF
d_call: NA; v_call: TRBV10-3; cdr3_aa: AISDGTQYEQY
d_call: NA; v_call: TRBV21-1; cdr3_aa: ASRGSSYNEQF
d_call: NA; v_call: TRBV20-1; cdr3_aa: SAKKGDTQY
d_call: TRBD1; v_call: TRBV29-1; cdr3_aa: SDATGGAYGYT
d_call: NA; v_call: TRBV6-5; cdr3_aa: ASSLTQSYGYT
d_call: NA; v_call: TRBV29-1; cdr3_aa: SWKGISYEQY
d_call: TRBD2; v_call: TRBV29-1; cdr3_aa: SVETREGRTDTQY
d_call: TRBD1; v_call: TRBV29-1; cdr3_aa: SVRDRGEVDGYT
d_call: TRBD1; v_call: TRBV5-1; cdr3_aa: ASSPAGGSTEAF
d_call: NA; v_call: TRBV29-1; cdr3_aa: SANTGLNSYEQY
d_call: NA; v_call: TRBV28; cdr3_aa: ASITPGRLGEKLF
d_call: TRBD1; v_call: TRBV5-1; cdr3_aa: ASSLVLSGTGRNTGELF
d_call: NA; v_call: TRBV29-1; cdr3_aa: SVTLNEGGSEQY
d_call: NA; v_call: TRBV6-1; cdr3_aa: ASSPGTDSDTQY
d_call: TRBD1; v_call: TRBV19; cdr3_aa: ASSIRGSGYT
d_call: NA; v_call: TRBV29-1; cdr3_aa: SVEGRERYEQY
d_call: NA; v_call: TRBV5-1; cdr3_aa: ASSFGEGETQY
d_call: NA; v_call: TRBV15; cdr3_aa: ATSRAGVGNEQF
d_call: NA; v_call: TRBV9; cdr3_aa: ASSVAGRNTDTQY
d_call: NA; v_call: TRBV28; cdr3_aa: ASSLSHPIEQY
d_call: NA; v_call: TRBV29-1; cdr3_aa: SVADKGNGYT
d_call: NA; v_call: TRBV9; cdr3_aa: ASSVGTENYGYT
d_call: NA; v_call: TRBV19; cdr3_aa: ASSIAGSGGKNIQY
d_call: NA; v_call: TRBV6-5; cdr3_aa: APRGCRAFKNIQY